This T cell receptor (beta chain) was found in a study of T cell responses to AZD1222 COVID-19 vaccine. The CDR3 contains 12 residues. Between the trimmed V and J ends, which lost 1 base and 4 bases, there was a span of 2 bases. CDR1 and CDR2 from the germline V gene are SGDLS and YYNGEE. Method: immunoSEQ multiplex PCR; TCRdb's copy keeps in-frame clones and lacks some. The sample lists some 150,000 clones, around 89% occurring once. This TCR was recovered from an adult in good health. V and J are TRBV9 and TRBJ2-2; D ambiguous. Source: peripheral blood, taken on day 0 of AZD1222 vaccination. The DNA of the CDR3 is TGTGCCAGCAGCGTAAGCACCGGGGAGCTGTTTTTT. It encodes CASSVSTGELFF.